The sequence of this TCR beta chain was determined in a study of T-cell reconstitution after alpha-beta-depleted transplantation in children. Whole-study findings and limits: There were some patients whose high TCRbeta diversity at day 60 came from surviving recipient T cells and thymic progenitors. There were reportedly several hundred expanded graft clones from which alpha-beta T cells came about two months after transplant.

It was with unique molecular identifiers that the TCRbeta library was prepared. TCRdb reanalysed the PCR reads using MiXCR and keeps one entry per CDR3 protein. The profile covers 400,000 to 550,000 distinct CDR3 sequences, with roughly a tenth appearing a single time and around 2% taken by the ten largest. This clonotype has a count of ten or more. What it binds is not known. There are 17 residues in the CDR3. The germline V gene encodes CDR1 MDHEN and CDR2 SYDVKM. Trimming took 6 bases from V and 3 from J; bases not matched to a gene: 16. This chain joins TRBV28 and TRBJ1-2, with 7 bases lining up with TRBD1. This clonotype was obtained from a child aged 2 to 10 with inherited bone marrow failure, due to receive a stem cell transplant. Sequenced material: PBMCs, taken before TCRalphabeta/CD19-depleted stem cell transplant. CDR3 bases: TGTGCCAGCAGCCTACCCAGGGGGTCTCCCCTCTACTATGGCTACACCTTC. Residues: CASSLPRGSPLYYGYTF.